Shown below are 21 T cell receptor beta chains from a single sample sequenced in a study of control samples from healthy donors and cancer patients. Produced via immunoSEQ multiplex PCR; TCRdb's table is partial and in-frame only. The sample lists around 59,000 clones; 80% to 95% were seen once. Sequencing was done on a sample of PBMCs. All receptors derive from a man aged 40-55 years with colorectal cancer.

CDR3 DNA sequence: TGTGCCAGCAGAGCCGGGACTAGCAGAGACAATGAGCAGTTCTTC. It translates to CASRAGTSRDNEQFF. The chain joins TRBV2 to TRBJ2-1; TRBD2 matches 9 bases. CDR1 SNHLY and CDR2 FYNNEI come from the germline V gene. CDR3 length: 15 residues. V lost 6 bases, J lost 5 bases, and 8 bases stayed unmatched.

The rearrangement joins TRBV5-1 to TRBJ1-6; 7 nucleotides line up with TRBD1. The CDR3 totals 14 residues. The germline CDR1 and CDR2 sequences are SGHRS and YFSETQ. V lost 4 bases to trimming and J lost 7 bases; unmatched junction nucleotides: 5. The CDR3 region has the DNA TGCGCCAGCAGCGCACGGGACAGCAATTCACCCCTCCACTTT. This encodes CASSARDSNSPLHF. The complete variable domain, with remaining parts taken from reference TRBV5-1 and TRBJ1-6, reads KAGVTQTPRYLIKTRGQQVTLSCSPISGHRSVSWYQQTPGQGLQFLFEYFSETQRNKGNFPGRFSGRQFSNSRSEMNVSTLELGDSALYLCASSARDSNSPLHFGNGTRLTVT.

The chain links TRBV19 to TRBJ1-5; D is perhaps TRBD1 (6 bases). Germline V gene data show CDR1 as LNHDA and CDR2 as SQIVND (reference sequence). The CDR3 length is 13 residues. The ends were cut back, 6 bases at V and 2 bases at J, with 8 bases in the middle. CDR3 nucleotides: TGTGCCAGTAGGGACAGAGGCAATCAGCCCCAGCATTTT. Translation gives CASRDRGNQPQHF.

V and J are TRBV19 and TRBJ1-3; TRBD1 might be the D (6 bases). The CDR3 loop spans 14 amino acids. Germline CDR1 reads LNHDA; CDR2 reads SQIVND (reference sequence). V shed 5 bases and J shed 2 bases, with 10 bases lying between them. CDR3 nucleotides: TGTGCCAGTAGTTTGGACAGAGCTGGAAACACCATATATTTT. It is translated as CASSLDRAGNTIYF.

J is TRBJ2-2 and V is TRBV29-1; D assignment may be TRBD1 or TRBD2 (6 bases each). The germline gives CDR1 SQVTM, CDR2 ANQGSEA. The CDR3 totals 14 residues. V was clipped by 5 bases and J by 0 bases, with 10 bases between them. CDR3 sequence reads: CSVPGEANTGELFF. As DNA, the CDR3 is TGCAGCGTTCCAGGGGAGGCGAACACCGGGGAGCTGTTTTTT.

This chain joins TRBV5-4 and TRBJ2-1, with D possibly matching TRBD1 (5 bases). The germline gives CDR1 SGHNT, CDR2 YYREEE (reference sequence). V lost 2 bases and J lost 8, with 17 bases in between. The CDR3 has 15 amino acids. The CDR3 region is CASSLGVSPGDEQFF. The DNA of the CDR3 is TGTGCCAGCAGCTTAGGGGTGAGCCCCGGCGATGAGCAGTTCTTC.

V gene TRBV5-1 combines with J gene TRBJ2-7; D not certain. This CDR3 region has 14 residues. Trimming removed 0 bases at V and 0 bases at J, with 7 bases between. The germline CDR1 and CDR2 sequences are SGHRS and YFSETQ. CDR3 loop: CASSLDRNSYEQYF. The CDR3 nucleotides are TGCGCCAGCAGCTTGGACCGAAACTCCTACGAGCAGTACTTC.

The J gene is TRBJ2-7, the V gene TRBV18, with D possibly TRBD2 on 5 matching bases. The CDR3 is 14 residues long. The germline CDR1 and CDR2 sequences are KGHSH and LQKENI. The V and J ends lost 8 bases and 0 bases respectively, with 14 bases between them. The CDR3 DNA is TGTGCCAGCCGGGCGGCCGAGGGCTCCTACGAGCAGTACTTC. This encodes CASRAAEGSYEQYF.

This rearrangement joins TRBV4-2 to TRBJ2-5; no clear D. Germline V gives CDR1 LGHNA, CDR2 YNFKEQ. V shed 0 bases and J shed 2 bases, with 4 bases lying between them. The CDR3 covers 13 residues. The CDR3 is CASSQDLQETQYF. The CDR3 bases are TGTGCCAGCAGCCAAGACTTGCAAGAGACCCAGTACTTC.

The gene calls are TRBV4-1 and TRBJ1-3; D is undetermined. V was pared by 4 bases and J by 0 bases, with 16 bases between. This CDR3 comprises 17 residues. CDR1 and CDR2 from the germline V gene are MGHRA and YSYEKL. The CDR3 nucleotides are TGCGCCAGCAGCCTAAGCATAGCTATAAACTCTGGAAACACCATATATTTT. Translating gives CASSLSIAINSGNTIYF.

The V and J genes are TRBV7-9 and TRBJ1-1; D is undetermined. Germline values: CDR1 SEHNR, CDR2 FQNEAQ (reference sequence). There are 13 residues in the CDR3. Trimming took off 1 base at V and 10 bases at J, with 13 bases between the two ends. The DNA for the CDR3 is TGTGCCAGCAGCTTAGTTGCTAAAAAAGGAGCTTTCTTT. It translates to CASSLVAKKGAFF.

The genes are TRBV5-6 and TRBJ2-5, with 11 bases lining up with TRBD2. This CDR3 comprises 17 residues. Germline loops: CDR1 SGHDT, CDR2 YYEEEE. V lost 1 base and J lost 1; bases outside the gene matches: 6. CDR3: CASSLYGLAGGQETQYF. The CDR3, as DNA: TGTGCCAGCAGCTTGTACGGGCTAGCGGGGGGCCAAGAGACCCAGTACTTC.

This sequence joins TRBV5-1 and TRBJ2-5, with 11 bases that match TRBD2. V was clipped by 6 bases and J by 5 bases; unmatched bases: 6. Germline CDR1 reads SGHRS; CDR2 reads YFSETQ. The CDR3 length is 14 residues. DNA of the CDR3: TGCGCCAGCACCTCGACTAGCGGGGTGGAGACCCAGTACTTC. This encodes CASTSTSGVETQYF.

This rearrangement joins TRBV19 to TRBJ2-1, with 8 bases lining up with TRBD1. Trimming removed 11 bases from V and 5 bases from J; junction bases left unmatched: 14. The CDR3 loop spans 15 amino acids. Germline lookup yields CDR1 LNHDA and CDR2 SQIVND (reference sequence). The DNA for the CDR3 is TGTGCCGCCCAAGGGGTAGGACAGGGTAACAATGAGCAGTTCTTC. Amino acid sequence: CAAQGVGQGNNEQFF.

This rearrangement joins TRBV30 to TRBJ1-6; tentative D call: TRBD1 (5 bases). Germline V gene data show CDR1 as GTSNPN and CDR2 as SVGIG (reference sequence). This CDR3 region has 14 residues. Trimming took off 2 bases at V and 11 bases at J, with 16 bases between the two ends. The CDR3 coding sequence is TGTGCCTGGAGTAGCGGGGGTAATAGGGCACCCCTCCACTTT. Amino acid sequence: CAWSSGGNRAPLHF.

V is TRBV6-5 and J is TRBJ2-2, with 7 bases identical to TRBD1. Trimming removed 2 bases from V and 1 base from J; junction bases left unmatched: 1. The CDR3 is 15 amino acids. Germline V gene data show CDR1 as MNHEY and CDR2 as SVGAGI. CDR3 protein: CASSYRDRNTGELFF. The CDR3, as DNA: TGTGCCAGCAGTTACCGGGACAGGAACACCGGGGAGCTGTTTTTT.

The chain employs TRBV7-2 and TRBJ1-2; D gene unclear. The germline V gene encodes CDR1 SGHTA and CDR2 FQGNSA. The CDR3 is made up of 12 amino acids. The V gene lost 4 bases and the J gene lost 3 bases, with 6 bases spanning the gap. The CDR3 here is CASSSGYYGYTF. The CDR3 bases are TGTGCCAGCAGCTCTGGCTACTATGGCTACACCTTC. The full variable domain, in which reference TRBV7-2 and TRBJ1-2 provide the parts outside the CDR3, is GAGVSQSPSNKVTEKGKDVELRCDPISGHTALYWYRQSLGQGLEFLIYFQGNSAPDKSGLPSDRFSAERTGGSVSTLTIQRTQQEDSAVYLCASSSGYYGYTFGSGTRLTVV.

The chain uses TRBV2 and TRBJ1-1; D is perhaps TRBD1 (6 bases). The V end was cut by 6 bases, the J end by 7 bases, with 15 bases between. From germline, CDR1 is SNHLY and CDR2 FYNNEI. The CDR3 is made up of 13 amino acids. CDR3 in amino acids: CASSVDRPGEAFF. In nucleotides, the CDR3 is TGTGCCAGCAGCGTCGACAGGCCGGGTGAAGCTTTCTTT.

J is TRBJ2-5 and V is TRBV12-3 or TRBV12-4; D is unclear. The length of the CDR3 is 12 residues. Deletions cut 2 bases from V and 1 base from J, with 2 bases between. The CDR3 coding sequence is TGTGCCAGCAGTTTAACCCAAGAGACCCAGTACTTC. This sequence encodes CASSLTQETQYF.

This chain connects TRBV27 to TRBJ1-1, with D hard to call. The CDR3 runs to 14 residues. Germline assignment: CDR1 MNHEY and CDR2 SMNVEV (reference sequence). Trimming left V 3 bases short and J 0 bases short, with 8 bases between. CDR3 in amino acids: CASSLVSLNTEAFF. Written as DNA, the CDR3 is TGTGCCAGCAGTTTGGTCAGCTTGAACACTGAAGCTTTCTTT.

V usage is TRBV5-1 and J usage is TRBJ2-1; D uncertain. This CDR3 is built from 12 residues. V lost 1 base and J 6 bases, leaving 5 bases between the germline ends. Per germline, CDR1 SGHRS and CDR2 YFSETQ. The CDR3 region is CASSLMSNEQFF. CDR3 coding DNA: TGCGCCAGCAGCTTGATGAGCAATGAGCAGTTCTTC.